This TCR beta chain was documented in a study of blood T cells in healthy people across ages. A second 7 to 11 cycle PCR used barcoded and J-beta primers. TCRdb re-analysed the 5' RACE reads in MiXCR, keeping a single row per CDR3 protein. The sample holds roughly 640,000 distinct CDR3 sequences, about 30% seen once. Germline V CDR1 and CDR2: SEHNR, FQNEAQ (reference sequence). CDR3 size: 11 residues. V lost 3 bases and J 8 bases, leaving 5 bases between the germline ends. The receptor comes from a woman older than 75 in good health. The chain joins TRBV7-9 to TRBJ2-1; D call uncertain. Sequenced material: blood. The CDR3 bases are TGTGCCAGCAGCTTTGTCTATGAGCAGTTCTTC. Translating it yields CASSFVYEQFF.